This T cell receptor beta chain is drawn from a study of CD8+ T cells in alopecia areata. Overall study: Treatment ran 6 to 18 months, with 6 months of follow-up afterward.

Whole-study results and caveats: Clonality exceeded that of normal scalp in lesional scalp, most notably in alopecia totalis/universalis.

Remarks on this clone: Its cognate antigen is unknown.

The authors sorted CD4+ and CD8+ T cells from PBMCs. RNA extraction and reverse transcription yielded cDNA as sequencing template. The table came from immunoSEQ multiplex PCR; TCRdb's copy has only in-frame clones and leaves some out. The sample has 150,000 to 200,000 clones, 50% to 75% seen once. V was pared by 6 bases and J by 4 bases, with 10 bases between. This CDR3 has 13 amino acids. Germline-derived CDR1 and CDR2 are MNHEY and SVGAGI. The sample consisted of CD4+ T cells sorted from blood, taken at week 0. The TCR sequence derives from a human donor with alopecia areata. The chain employs TRBV6-5 and TRBJ1-5, with no clear D. As DNA, the CDR3 is TGTGCCAGCAGGCCCGGCTTTAATCAGCCCCAGCATTTT. It yields the protein CASRPGFNQPQHF.